Below, 30 T cell receptor beta chains from the same sample are listed, as sequenced in a study of response to subunit inactivated influenza vaccine. TCRdb recomputed calls from the RT-PCR reads with MiXCR, one row per CDR3 protein. The sample consists of about 300,000 distinct CDR3 sequences, approximately 23% of them appearing once. Sequencing used PBMCs from blood, obtained less than 22 months after vaccination. Receptor source: a man aged 50 to 75 who received an inactivated influenza vaccine.

The rearrangement uses TRBV19 and TRBJ1-2; a weak D match, TRBD1 (6 bases). Per germline, CDR1 LNHDA and CDR2 SQIVND (reference sequence). The CDR3 is made up of 14 amino acids. V was trimmed by 3 bases and J by 0 bases, leaving 8 bases between them. The CDR3 spells CASSIRQANYGYTF. As DNA, the CDR3 is TGTGCCAGTAGTATTCGACAGGCTAACTATGGCTACACCTTC.

The J gene is TRBJ1-5, the V gene TRBV6-2 or TRBV6-3; a weak D match, TRBD1 (6 bases). The germline V gene has CDR1 MNHEY and CDR2 SVGEGT. V was pared by 0 bases and J by 7 bases, with 13 bases between. There are 15 residues in the CDR3. CDR3 amino acids: CASSYSVRGHQPQHF. In nucleotides, the CDR3 is TGTGCCAGCAGTTACTCAGTACGGGGGCACCAGCCCCAGCATTTT.

This sequence joins TRBV6-2 or TRBV6-3 and TRBJ1-5; TRBD1 aligns across 9 bases. With V trimmed by 2 bases and J by 11 bases, 19 bases remained unmatched. The CDR3 is 18 amino acids. Germline assignment: CDR1 MNHEY and CDR2 SVGEGT. The CDR3 nucleotides read TGTGCCAGCAGTTACACCCGGGACAGGGTTCGGCCAGGGCAGACCCAGCATTTT. This gives the protein CASSYTRDRVRPGQTQHF.

This clonotype was seen at least ten times. This chain links TRBV6-2 or TRBV6-3 with TRBJ1-1; no clear D gene. The CDR3 loop spans 16 amino acids. V was shortened by 3 bases and J by 1 base, with 15 bases between the two germline ends. Germline V CDR1 and CDR2: MNHEY, SVGEGT. The CDR3 DNA reads TGTGCCAGCAGTTATGGGTCTCAAAACCGGAACACTGAAGCTTTCTTT. Translating it yields CASSYGSQNRNTEAFF.

This clonotype was recorded a few times. This chain uses TRBV5-5 with TRBJ2-1; D is possibly TRBD2 (5 bases). The CDR3 totals 14 residues. Germline V lookup: CDR1 SGHKS, CDR2 YYEKEE (reference sequence). V lost 0 bases and J 9 bases, leaving 13 bases between the germline ends. CDR3 nucleotide sequence: TGTGCCAGCAGCTTGGCCGGGCTAGCCTTTGAGCAGTTCTTC. It encodes CASSLAGLAFEQFF. Complete variable domain (other parts from reference TRBV5-5 and TRBJ2-1): DAGVTQSPTHLIKTRGQQVTLRCSPISGHKSVSWYQQVLGQGPQFIFQYYEKEERGRGNFPDRFSARQFPNYSSELNVNALLLGDSALYLCASSLAGLAFEQFFGPGTRLTVL.

This chain's CDR3 is CASSRPIRGPKYGYTF. Written as DNA, the CDR3 is TGTGCCAGCAGCCGACCGATCAGGGGTCCCAAGTATGGCTACACCTTC. The genes are TRBV28 and TRBJ1-2, with D possibly being TRBD1 (6 bases). The CDR3 is 16 amino acids. The germline V gene encodes CDR1 MDHEN and CDR2 SYDVKM. V shed 6 bases and J shed 5 bases, with 22 bases lying between them.

This clonotype was seen more than once but under ten times. A read error may account for a junction end that differs from germline. The CDR3 DNA reads TGTGCCAGCAGCCTAGCCGGACAGGGTTGGGCTTTCTTT. Encoded protein: CASSLAGQGWAFF. This chain joins TRBV7-9 and TRBJ1-1; 8 bases map to TRBD1. From germline, CDR1 is SEHNR and CDR2 FQNEAQ (reference sequence). The CDR3 sequence is 13 residues long.

The J gene is TRBJ2-3, the V gene TRBV6-5; D call uncertain. The CDR3 is 15 residues long. Germline V gene lookup returns CDR1 MNHEY and CDR2 SVGAGI. V lost 4 bases and J lost 1, with 12 bases in between. The CDR3 DNA sequence: TGTGCCAGCAGTTTGTCGTGGGGTGGCACAGATACGCAGTATTTT. Translated, it gives CASSLSWGGTDTQYF.

The gene calls are TRBV6-2 or TRBV6-3 and TRBJ2-3, with 13 bases aligning to TRBD2. CDR1 and CDR2 (germline): MNHEY, SVGEGT. Trimming at V came to 0 bases and at J to 4 bases, leaving 10 bases not matched to a gene. This CDR3 region has 19 residues. CDR3 in amino acids: CASSYSRTSGRGVADTQYF. The DNA for the CDR3 is TGTGCCAGCAGTTACTCTAGGACTAGCGGGAGAGGGGTTGCAGATACGCAGTATTTT.

The chain carries TRBV20-1 and TRBJ2-5, with D possibly TRBD1 on 6 matching bases. CDR1 is DFQATT, CDR2 SNEGSKA, per germline (reference sequence). The CDR3 covers 15 residues. V gave up 0 bases and J gave up 5 bases, with 16 bases separating them. This CDR3 is CSARDRTGMRETQYF. The CDR3, as DNA: TGCAGTGCTAGAGACCGTACAGGGATGAGGGAGACCCAGTACTTC.

For this clonotype: This sequence may be a read error, since a much larger clone differs from it by one base. V gene TRBV27 combines with J gene TRBJ2-7; 8 bases align to TRBD1. The CDR3 runs 14 residues. V lost 4 bases, J lost 3 bases, and 5 bases stayed unmatched. Germline V lookup: CDR1 MNHEY, CDR2 SMNVEV (reference sequence). The DNA of the CDR3 is TGTGCCAGCAGTTCATGGGACAGGAACTACGAGCAGTACTTC. Encoded protein: CASSSWDRNYEQYF.

This clonotype has just a few counts. The chain uses TRBV11-3 and TRBJ2-2; 8 nucleotides match TRBD1. There are 15 residues in the CDR3. Losses at the gene ends were 5 bases for V and 4 bases for J; bases not matched to a gene: 6. CDR1 is SGHNT and CDR2 is YENEEA in the germline V gene. Here the CDR3 DNA reads TGTGCCAGCAGCCGCAGACAGGGGTCCACCGGGGAGCTGTTTTTT. Translating gives CASSRRQGSTGELFF. The full variable domain, in which reference TRBV11-3 and TRBJ2-2 provide the parts outside the CDR3, is EAGVVQSPRYKIIEKKQPVAFWCNPISGHNTLYWYLQNLGQGPELLIRYENEEAVDDSQLPKDRFSAERLKGVDSTLKIQPAELGDSAVYLCASSRRQGSTGELFFGEGSRLTVL.

This clonotype came up many times. The genes are TRBV20-1 and TRBJ2-1; D remains unclear. The CDR3 totals 14 residues. CDR1 DFQATT and CDR2 SNEGSKA come from the germline V gene (reference sequence). V lost 1 base to trimming and J lost 0 bases, with 7 bases between them. The CDR3 protein is CSARGRYSYNEQFF. The CDR3 nucleotides read TGCAGTGCTAGAGGGCGGTACTCCTACAATGAGCAGTTCTTC.

The chain combines TRBV7-2 with TRBJ1-2, with D possibly matching TRBD1 (5 bases). From germline, CDR1 is SGHTA and CDR2 FQGNSA. V lost 1 base and J 8 bases, leaving 11 bases between the germline ends. The CDR3 is 13 residues long. The CDR3 region is CASSLEDISGYTF. DNA for the CDR3: TGTGCCAGCAGCTTAGAGGACATTTCGGGCTACACCTTC. Together with reference TRBV7-2 and TRBJ1-2, the CDR3 gives the full variable domain: GAGVSQSPSNKVTEKGKDVELRCDPISGHTALYWYRQSLGQGLEFLIYFQGNSAPDKSGLPSDRFSAERTGGSVSTLTIQRTQQEDSAVYLCASSLEDISGYTFGSGTRLTVV.

The rearrangement links TRBV28 to TRBJ2-7; maybe TRBD2 (5 bases). V gave up 7 bases and J gave up 3 bases, with 16 bases separating them. The CDR3 sequence is 14 residues long. CDR1 and CDR2 from the germline V gene are MDHEN and SYDVKM. The CDR3 protein is CASTNEGKNYEQYF. For the CDR3, the DNA is TGTGCCAGCACAAACGAGGGCAAAAACTACGAGCAGTACTTC.

V gene TRBV5-5 combines with J gene TRBJ2-3, with a possible D match to TRBD2 (6 bases). CDR3 length: 15 residues. CDR1 is SGHKS and CDR2 is YYEKEE in the germline V gene (reference sequence). Trimming stripped 9 bases from V and 0 bases from J, with 17 bases between. CDR3: CATSLGGTSTDTQYF. CDR3 coding DNA: TGTGCCACAAGCTTGGGGGGAACTAGCACAGATACGCAGTATTTT.

The rearrangement uses TRBV7-9 and TRBJ2-7; D not certain. The germline V and J ends were trimmed by 8 bases and 5 bases, with 13 bases remaining between them. The CDR3 has 12 residues. Germline CDR1 reads SEHNR; CDR2 reads FQNEAQ (reference sequence). The CDR3, as DNA: TGTGCCAGCCAGAGATCGATGAACGAGCAGTACTTC. The encoded protein is CASQRSMNEQYF.

This chain uses TRBV6-1 with TRBJ2-3; 10 nucleotides line up with TRBD2. CDR1 and CDR2 (germline): MNHNS, SASEGT. V lost 4 bases to trimming and J lost 1 base; unmatched junction nucleotides: 2. This CDR3 comprises 15 residues. In nucleotides, the CDR3 is TGTGCCAGCAGTGTAGCGGGGGGACGCACAGATACGCAGTATTTT. Translating it yields CASSVAGGRTDTQYF.

With regard to this clonotype: An end of the junction does not agree with germline; a read error may underlie this. This chain links TRBV12-3 or TRBV12-4 with TRBJ1-1; no firm D call. This CDR3 has 9 residues. CDR3 in amino acids: CASSFLQQF. The CDR3 nucleotides are TGTGCCAGCAGTTTCCTGCAGCAATTT.

The chain carries TRBV6-1 and TRBJ1-2; 10 bases map to TRBD1. CDR3 size: 15 residues. CDR1 is MNHNS, CDR2 SASEGT, per germline. V lost 5 bases to trimming and J lost 2 bases; unmatched junction nucleotides: 5. The CDR3 reads CASSIRTGGNYGYTF. The DNA of the CDR3 is TGTGCCAGCAGTATCAGGACAGGGGGAAACTATGGCTACACCTTC.

This clonotype has only a few counts. The chain recombines TRBV7-2 with TRBJ2-3; D might be TRBD1 or TRBD2, each matching 6 bases. In germline, CDR1 is SGHTA, CDR2 FQGNSA. The CDR3 has 17 residues. Trimming left V 1 base short and J 6 bases short, with 20 bases between. DNA for the CDR3: TGTGCCAGCAGCTTAGTTTTTGTAGCGGTAGGGGGGGATACGCAGTATTTT. This encodes CASSLVFVAVGGDTQYF. The variable domain in full, with the rest retrieved from reference TRBV7-2 and TRBJ2-3, is GAGVSQSPSNKVTEKGKDVELRCDPISGHTALYWYRQSLGQGLEFLIYFQGNSAPDKSGLPSDRFSAERTGGSVSTLTIQRTQQEDSAVYLCASSLVFVAVGGDTQYFGPGTRLTVL.

The gene calls are TRBV29-1 and TRBJ2-5; tentative D call: TRBD1 (5 bases). Trimming took 4 bases from V and 2 from J, leaving 8 bases between them. In germline, CDR1 is SQVTM, CDR2 ANQGSEA. The CDR3 is made up of 12 amino acids. The CDR3 reads CSVAGWQETQYF. As DNA, the CDR3 is TGCAGCGTTGCAGGGTGGCAAGAGACCCAGTACTTC.

This clonotype was observed a handful of times. V and J are TRBV12-3 or TRBV12-4 and TRBJ1-4; the D is unclear. The CDR3 runs to 13 residues. V lost 7 bases, J lost 4 bases, and 10 bases lay in between. The chain's CDR3 is CASTDGINEKLFF. DNA for the CDR3: TGTGCCAGCACGGACGGAATTAATGAAAAACTGTTTTTT.

The chain couples TRBV7-2 to TRBJ2-1, with 7 nucleotides matching TRBD2. The V segment lost 1 base and the J segment 4 bases; nucleotides outside the gene matches: 4. The length of the CDR3 is 15 residues. Germline lookup yields CDR1 SGHTA and CDR2 FQGNSA. The CDR3 spells CASSLGAGPYNEQFF. CDR3 nucleotides: TGTGCCAGCAGCTTAGGAGCGGGGCCGTACAATGAGCAGTTCTTC.

This clonotype showed up many times. The chain carries TRBV7-9 and TRBJ2-2; either TRBD1 or TRBD2 may supply D (6 bases each). Germline V CDR1 and CDR2: SEHNR, FQNEAQ (reference sequence). Trimming removed 5 bases from V and 4 bases from J, with 17 bases in between. This CDR3 is 16 amino acids long. CDR3 sequence reads: CASSKGDFTATGELFF. The CDR3 DNA reads as TGTGCCAGCAGCAAGGGGGACTTTACAGCCACCGGGGAGCTGTTTTTT.

This clonotype was found a few times. The chain carries TRBV4-2 and TRBJ1-6; TRBD1 aligns across 9 bases. CDR3 length: 14 residues. Germline trimming cut 4 bases from V and 10 bases from J; bases unmatched to any gene: 5. The germline V gene has CDR1 LGHNA and CDR2 YNFKEQ. CDR3 coding DNA: TGTGCCAGCAGCCCCCGGGACAGGGACTCACCCCTCCACTTT. The encoded protein is CASSPRDRDSPLHF.

This clonotype appeared a few times. V usage is TRBV10-3 and J usage is TRBJ2-5; TRBD1 matches 10 bases. V shed 10 bases, J shed 4 bases, and the junction held 6 bases outside the gene matches. The CDR3 has 13 amino acids. Germline CDR1 ENHRY, CDR2 SYGVKD. The CDR3 nucleotides read TGTGCCACGCGACAGGGGGCAAGAGAGACCCAGTACTTC. Amino acid sequence: CATRQGARETQYF.

This clonotype occurred many times. The J gene is TRBJ1-5, the V gene TRBV19; D is unclear. Per germline, CDR1 LNHDA and CDR2 SQIVND (reference sequence). This CDR3 has 14 amino acids. Between the trimmed V and J ends, which lost 4 bases and 1 base, there was a span of 8 bases. CDR3 in amino acids: CASSRPVSNQPQHF. The CDR3 DNA is TGTGCCAGTAGTAGGCCGGTGAGCAATCAGCCCCAGCATTTT.

This clonotype was counted a few times. The V call is TRBV6-6, the J call TRBJ1-2; TRBD1 agrees at 9 bases. This CDR3 has 12 residues. The junction had 3 bases not matched to a gene; V was cut back by 5 bases and J by 8 bases. Germline V lookup: CDR1 MNHNY, CDR2 SVGAGI (reference sequence). CDR3 nucleotide sequence: TGTGCCAGCAGTCGGACAGGGGTGGGCTACACCTTC. This translates into CASSRTGVGYTF.

This clonotype turned up a few times. The chain has TRBV6-5 and TRBJ1-1, with D unresolved. Trimming pared 3 bases from V and 1 base from J, leaving 6 bases between. The CDR3 length is 13 residues. The germline CDR1 and CDR2 sequences are MNHEY and SVGAGI. CDR3 protein: CASSYNKNTEAFF. Written as DNA, the CDR3 is TGTGCCAGCAGTTATAACAAGAACACTGAAGCTTTCTTT.